This T cell receptor (beta chain) was sequenced during a study of OX40 agonist ivuxolimab in advanced cancers. Germline trimming cut 10 bases from V and 5 bases from J; bases unmatched to any gene: 6. Germline CDR1 is SEHNR and CDR2 is FQNEAQ (reference sequence). CDR3 size: 13 residues. The table came from immunoSEQ multiplex PCR; TCRdb's copy has only in-frame clones and leaves some out. The sample carries about 14,000 clones, about 75% recorded once. This TCR was sampled from an adult with an advanced solid tumor such as melanoma, head and neck, liver or kidney cancer. Material: CD4+ or CD8+ T cells sorted from blood, obtained in a trial of the OX40 agonist ivuxolimab. The gene calls are TRBV7-9 and TRBJ2-1; the match to TRBD2 covers 9 bases. The CDR3 loop is CATEAGGNNEQFF. The CDR3 region has the DNA TGTGCCACCGAAGCGGGAGGAAACAATGAGCAGTTCTTC.